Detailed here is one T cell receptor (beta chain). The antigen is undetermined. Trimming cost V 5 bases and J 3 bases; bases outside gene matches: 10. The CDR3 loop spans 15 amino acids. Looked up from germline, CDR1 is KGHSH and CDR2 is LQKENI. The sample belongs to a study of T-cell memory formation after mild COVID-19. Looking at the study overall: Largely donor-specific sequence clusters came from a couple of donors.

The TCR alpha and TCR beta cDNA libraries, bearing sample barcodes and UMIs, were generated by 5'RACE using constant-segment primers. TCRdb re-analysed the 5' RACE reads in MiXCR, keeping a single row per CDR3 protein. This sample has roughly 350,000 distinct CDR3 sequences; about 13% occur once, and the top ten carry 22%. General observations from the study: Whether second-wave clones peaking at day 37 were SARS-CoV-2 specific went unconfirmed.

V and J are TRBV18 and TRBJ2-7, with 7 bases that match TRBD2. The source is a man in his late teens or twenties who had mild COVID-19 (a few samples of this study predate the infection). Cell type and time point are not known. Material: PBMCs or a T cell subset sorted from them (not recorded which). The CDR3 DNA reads TGTGCCAGCTCAAGGCGCTCCGGGACTAACTACGAGCAGTACTTC. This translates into CASSRRSGTNYEQYF.